The rows below give T cell receptor beta chains drawn from one sample of a study of blood T cell repertoires in COVID-19. Produced via immunoSEQ multiplex PCR; TCRdb's table is partial and in-frame only. The data show about 110,000 clones, roughly 70% seen once. Sample: peripheral blood. Every receptor here comes from a woman aged 40 to 55 with acute or convalescent COVID-19. Both conserved end residues are part of each CDR3. The order of the fields is V gene, clone size, D gene, J gene, CDR3 DNA, CDR3 protein. D genes are given only for firm matches. The size field is filled for only some rows; it gives once, few, many or a size class.

TRBV5-1	-	-	TRBJ1-1	TGCGCCAGCAGCTTTAACAGAGAAGCTTTCTTT	CASSFNREAFF
TRBV4-1	once	-	TRBJ2-5	TGCGCCAGCAGCCAAGTGGCGGCCGGGGGAGAGACCCAGTACTTC	CASSQVAAGGETQYF
TRBV3-1/TRBV3-2	few	-	TRBJ1-5	TGTGCCAGCAGCCTGTACAATCAGCCCCAGCATTTT	CASSLYNQPQHF
TRBV7-2	-	-	TRBJ1-2	TGTGCCAGCAGTTCCCCCGGGACAACTAACTATGGCTACACCTTC	CASSSPGTTNYGYTF
TRBV13	-	TRBD2	TRBJ2-3	TGTGCCAGCAGCCCTAGCGGGGGGGCTGGTACAGATACGCAGTATTTT	CASSPSGGAGTDTQYF
TRBV5-4	-	TRBD1	TRBJ2-3	TGTGCCAGCAGCTTCAGGGGGATGAACACAGATACGCAGTATTTT	CASSFRGMNTDTQYF
TRBV6-5	-	-	TRBJ1-2	TGTGCCAGCAGCCGAGACGGAGGCTATGGCTACACCTTC	CASSRDGGYGYTF
TRBV11-2	many	-	TRBJ2-6	TGTGCCAGCAGCTTAGATAGGGTCCGCGGGAATGGGGCCAACGTCCTGACTTTC	CASSLDRVRGNGANVLTF
TRBV7-3	few	TRBD2	TRBJ2-1	TGTGCCAGCAGCCGAGCGGGGGAGACTAATGAGCAGTTCTTC	CASSRAGETNEQFF
TRBV5-1	-	-	TRBJ1-1	TGCGCCAGCAGCGTTCAGGGTGCTGACACTGAAGCTTTCTTT	CASSVQGADTEAFF
TRBV30	-	-	TRBJ2-3	TGTGCCTGGAGTGTCCGTGGCAACACAGATACGCAGTATTTT	CAWSVRGNTDTQYF
TRBV18	few	TRBD1	TRBJ2-7	TGTGCCAGCTCGGCAAGACAGGGAAGCCTGTACTTC	CASSARQGSLYF
TRBV19	once	-	TRBJ1-1	TGTGCCAGTGAAAACGTCGGCGGATATGGGGCTTTCTTT	CASENVGGYGAFF
TRBV5-1	few	-	TRBJ2-3	TGCGCCAGCAGCCAGGGGACGTTAAGCACAGATACGCAGTATTTT	CASSQGTLSTDTQYF
TRBV7-9	-	TRBD1	TRBJ2-6	TGTGCCAGCAGCTCTAACAGGGGGACTGGGGCCAACGTCCTGACTTTC	CASSSNRGTGANVLTF
TRBV6-5	many	TRBD1	TRBJ2-2	TGTGCCAAGAGACAGGGTCGATTTAACACCGGGGAGCTGTTTTTT	CAKRQGRFNTGELFF
TRBV19	once	TRBD1	TRBJ1-4	TGTGCCAGTAGGTTAGGGGGCAGTAATGAAAAACTGTTTTTT	CASRLGGSNEKLFF
TRBV3-1/TRBV3-2	-	-	TRBJ1-3	TGTGCCAGCAGCCGAGCCGGGGTCTCTGGAAACACCATATATTTT	CASSRAGVSGNTIYF
TRBV5-1	-	TRBD1	TRBJ2-3	TGCGCCAGCAGTCGACAGGGGGCGACAGATACGCAGTATTTT	CASSRQGATDTQYF
TRBV3-1/TRBV3-2	-	-	TRBJ1-1	TGTGCCAGCAGCTACACCGGGACATCGAACACTGAAGCTTTCTTT	CASSYTGTSNTEAFF
TRBV5-4	-	TRBD1	TRBJ2-5	TGTGCCAGCAATGCCCGGGACAGCTCGCAAGAGACCCAGTACTTC	CASNARDSSQETQYF
TRBV28	-	TRBD1	TRBJ1-1	TGTGCCAGCAGTTTTTCCCGGACAGGGAACACTGAAGCTTTCTTT	CASSFSRTGNTEAFF
TRBV27	few	-	TRBJ1-1	TGTGCCAGCAGAGGGAGAATGAACACTGAAGCTTTCTTT	CASRGRMNTEAFF
TRBV19	-	-	TRBJ2-3	TGTGCCAGTAGTATGGGAGTGGGGACACTGAAAGATACGCAGTATTTT	CASSMGVGTLKDTQYF
TRBV3-1/TRBV3-2	-	TRBD2	TRBJ2-3	TGTGCCAGCAGCCTAGCGGGGAGCACAGATACGCAGTATTTT	CASSLAGSTDTQYF
TRBV24-1	-	-	TRBJ2-2	TGTGCCACCAGTGATCCGTTCACCGGGGAGCTGTTTTTT	CATSDPFTGELFF
TRBV30	many	-	TRBJ1-5	TGTGCCCTCGGGAGGGGGGGCGGACAGCCCCAGCATTTT	CALGRGGGQPQHF
TRBV5-1	once	-	TRBJ1-1	TGCGCCAGCCGGGACACCTTCGTAGACACTGAAGCTTTCTTT	CASRDTFVDTEAFF
TRBV4-1	-	TRBD1	TRBJ2-7	TGCGCCAGCAGCCCTGACGGGACAGGGGGCAACGAGCAGTACTTC	CASSPDGTGGNEQYF
TRBV7-3	-	-	TRBJ2-7	TGTGCCAGCAGTTTTCAGGGGTTTGGCGAGCAGTACTTC	CASSFQGFGEQYF